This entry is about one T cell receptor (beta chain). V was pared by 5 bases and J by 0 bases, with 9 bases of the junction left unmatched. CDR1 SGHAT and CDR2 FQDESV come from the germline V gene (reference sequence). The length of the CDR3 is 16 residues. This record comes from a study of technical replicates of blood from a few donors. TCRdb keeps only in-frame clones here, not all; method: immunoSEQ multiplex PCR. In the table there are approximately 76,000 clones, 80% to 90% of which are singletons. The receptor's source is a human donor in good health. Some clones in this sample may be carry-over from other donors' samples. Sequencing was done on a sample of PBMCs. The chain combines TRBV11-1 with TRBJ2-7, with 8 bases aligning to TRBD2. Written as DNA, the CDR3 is TGTGCCAGCAGCGGCCCCAGGACTAGCCTCTCCTACGAGCAGTACTTC. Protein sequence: CASSGPRTSLSYEQYF.